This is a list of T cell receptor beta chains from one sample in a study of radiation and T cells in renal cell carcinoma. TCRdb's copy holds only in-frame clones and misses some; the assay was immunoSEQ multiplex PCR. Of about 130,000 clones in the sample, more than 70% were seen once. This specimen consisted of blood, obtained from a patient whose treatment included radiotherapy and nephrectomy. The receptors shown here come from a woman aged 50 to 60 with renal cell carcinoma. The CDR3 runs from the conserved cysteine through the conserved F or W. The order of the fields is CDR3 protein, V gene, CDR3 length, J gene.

CASSPRKGTEAFF,TRBV25-1,13,TRBJ1-1
CASSLQRGSTDTQYF,TRBV7-9,15,TRBJ2-3
CASSTWTSYEQCF,TRBV13,13,TRBJ2-7
CASSLVLRRVGNQPQHF,TRBV13,17,TRBJ1-5
CASSLASLSGNTIYF,TRBV11-2,15,TRBJ1-3
CASSLWPSGTSAGELFF,TRBV5-1,17,TRBJ2-2
CASSLGLRGTEAFF,TRBV5-6,14,TRBJ1-1
CASSLGQGAGGGELFF,TRBV5-1,16,TRBJ2-2
CASSLLPGESPLHF,TRBV7-2,14,TRBJ1-6
CASSWGGERGGPDTQYF,TRBV27,17,TRBJ2-3
CASSLFPDLAANEKLFF,TRBV5-1,17,TRBJ1-4
CASSVMGAGQGNIQYF,TRBV9,16,TRBJ2-4
CASRLGTYEQYF,TRBV2,12,TRBJ2-7
CASSQDRVSGANVLTF,TRBV4-3,16,TRBJ2-6
CATTIPGAREKLFF,TRBV19,14,TRBJ1-4
CASTTGTETYEQYF,TRBV23-1,14,TRBJ2-7
CASSEDRMRNQPQHF,TRBV6-1,15,TRBJ1-5
CASSPIPTAGGNTIYF,TRBV4-2,16,TRBJ1-3
CASSELSGTPNTDTQYF,TRBV25-1,17,TRBJ2-3
CASSPPGLLETQYF,TRBV7-8,14,TRBJ2-5